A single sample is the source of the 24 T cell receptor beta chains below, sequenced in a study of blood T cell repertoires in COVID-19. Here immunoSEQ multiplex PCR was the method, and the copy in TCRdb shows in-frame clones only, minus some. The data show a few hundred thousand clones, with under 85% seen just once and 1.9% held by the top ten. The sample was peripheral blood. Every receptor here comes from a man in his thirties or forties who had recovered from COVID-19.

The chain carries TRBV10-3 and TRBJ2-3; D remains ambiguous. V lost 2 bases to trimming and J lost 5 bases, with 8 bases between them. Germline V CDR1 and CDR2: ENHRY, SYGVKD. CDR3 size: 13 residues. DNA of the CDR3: TGTGCCATCAGTGAGGGTGGCGGAGATACGCAGTATTTT. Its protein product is CAISEGGGDTQYF.

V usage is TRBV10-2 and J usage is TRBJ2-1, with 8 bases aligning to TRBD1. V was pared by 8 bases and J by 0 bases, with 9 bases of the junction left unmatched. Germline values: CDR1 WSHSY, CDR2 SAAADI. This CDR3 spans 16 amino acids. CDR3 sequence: CASVTGTGSSYNEQFF. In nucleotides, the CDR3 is TGCGCCAGCGTCACCGGGACAGGTAGCTCCTACAATGAGCAGTTCTTC.

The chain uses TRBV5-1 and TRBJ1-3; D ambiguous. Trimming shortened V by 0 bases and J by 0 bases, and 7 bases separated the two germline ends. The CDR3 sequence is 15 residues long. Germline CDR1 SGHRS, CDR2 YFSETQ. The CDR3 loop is CASSLDRNSGNTIYF. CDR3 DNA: TGCGCCAGCAGCTTGGACAGAAACTCTGGAAACACCATATATTTT.

The CDR3 region has the DNA TGCGCCAGCAGCCCCGGGACAGGGAGTGAAAAACTGTTTTTT. As protein: CASSPGTGSEKLFF. The genes are TRBV5-1 and TRBJ1-4; 9 bases match TRBD1. Germline CDR1 and CDR2: SGHRS and YFSETQ. The V gene end was trimmed by 4 bases and the J gene end by 7 bases; junction bases not matched to a gene: 5. The CDR3 is 14 residues long.

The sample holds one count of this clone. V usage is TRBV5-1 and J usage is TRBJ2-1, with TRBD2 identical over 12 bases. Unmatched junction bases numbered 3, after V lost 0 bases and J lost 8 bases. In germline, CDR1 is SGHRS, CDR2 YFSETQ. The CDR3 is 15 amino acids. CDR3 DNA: TGCGCCAGCAGCTTGGATCTAGCGGGGGGGCATGAGCAGTTCTTC. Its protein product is CASSLDLAGGHEQFF.

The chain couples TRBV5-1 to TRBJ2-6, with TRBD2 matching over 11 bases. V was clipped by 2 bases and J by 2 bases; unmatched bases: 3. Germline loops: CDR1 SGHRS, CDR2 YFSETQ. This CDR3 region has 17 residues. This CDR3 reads CASSFLAGGPGANVLTF. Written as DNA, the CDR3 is TGCGCCAGCAGCTTCTTAGCGGGGGGGCCTGGGGCCAACGTCCTGACTTTC.

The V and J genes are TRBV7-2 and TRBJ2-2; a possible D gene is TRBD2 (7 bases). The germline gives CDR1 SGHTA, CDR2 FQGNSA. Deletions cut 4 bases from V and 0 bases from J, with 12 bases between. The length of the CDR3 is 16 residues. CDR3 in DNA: TGTGCCAGCAGCTCGTACGGGGGGCCGAACACCGGGGAGCTGTTTTTT. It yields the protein CASSSYGGPNTGELFF.

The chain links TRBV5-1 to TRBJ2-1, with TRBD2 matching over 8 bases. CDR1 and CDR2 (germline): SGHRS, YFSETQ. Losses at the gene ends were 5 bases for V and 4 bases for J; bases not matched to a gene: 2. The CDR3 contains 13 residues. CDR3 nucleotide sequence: TGCGCCAGCAGGACTAGCGAATACAATGAGCAGTTCTTC. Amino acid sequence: CASRTSEYNEQFF.

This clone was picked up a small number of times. The CDR3 here is CAIGAGQAEAFF. The CDR3, as DNA: TGTGCCATCGGGGCGGGGCAGGCCGAAGCTTTCTTT. The chain employs TRBV10-3 and TRBJ1-1; the D gene is possibly TRBD1 (5 bases). The CDR3 has 12 residues. The V gene lost 8 bases and the J gene lost 8 bases, with 15 bases spanning the gap. Germline values: CDR1 ENHRY, CDR2 SYGVKD.

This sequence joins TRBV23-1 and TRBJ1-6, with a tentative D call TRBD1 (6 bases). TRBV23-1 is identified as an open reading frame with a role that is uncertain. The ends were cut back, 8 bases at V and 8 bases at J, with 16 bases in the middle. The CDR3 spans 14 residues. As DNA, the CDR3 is TGCGCCAGCCCAGTCCCAGGGGCGGATTCACCCCTCCACTTT. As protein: CASPVPGADSPLHF.

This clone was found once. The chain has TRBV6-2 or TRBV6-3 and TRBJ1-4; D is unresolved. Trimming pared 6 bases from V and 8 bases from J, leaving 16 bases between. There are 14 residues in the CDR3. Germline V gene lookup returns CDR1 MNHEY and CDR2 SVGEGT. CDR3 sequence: CASSTVEEWEKLFF. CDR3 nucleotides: TGTGCCAGCAGCACTGTCGAGGAGTGGGAAAAACTGTTTTTT.

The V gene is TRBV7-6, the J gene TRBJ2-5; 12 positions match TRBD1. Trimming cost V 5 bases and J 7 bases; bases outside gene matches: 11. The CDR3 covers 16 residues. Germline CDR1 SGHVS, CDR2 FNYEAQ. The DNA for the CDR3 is TGTGCCAGCAGCCTGGGAGGGGACAGGGGGCCGGGGACCCAGTACTTC. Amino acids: CASSLGGDRGPGTQYF.

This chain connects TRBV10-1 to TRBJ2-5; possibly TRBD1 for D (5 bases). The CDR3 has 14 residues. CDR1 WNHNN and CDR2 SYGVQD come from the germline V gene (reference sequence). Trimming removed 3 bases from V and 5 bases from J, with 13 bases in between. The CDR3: CASSEGDGRETQYF. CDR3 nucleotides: TGCGCCAGCAGTGAAGGGGATGGGCGGGAGACCCAGTACTTC.

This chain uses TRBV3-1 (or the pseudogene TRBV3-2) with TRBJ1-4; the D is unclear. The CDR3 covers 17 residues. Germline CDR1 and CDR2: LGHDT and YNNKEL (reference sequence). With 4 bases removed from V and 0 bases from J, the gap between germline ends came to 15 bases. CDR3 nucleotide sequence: TGTGCCAGCAGCCCCTCAGGAGGAGGGCCAACTAATGAAAAACTGTTTTTT. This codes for CASSPSGGGPTNEKLFF.

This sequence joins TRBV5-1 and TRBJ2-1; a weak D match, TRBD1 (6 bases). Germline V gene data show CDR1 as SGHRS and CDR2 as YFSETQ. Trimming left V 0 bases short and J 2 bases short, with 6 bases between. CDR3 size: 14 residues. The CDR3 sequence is CASSLGGPYNEQFF. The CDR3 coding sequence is TGCGCCAGCAGCTTGGGGGGGCCCTACAATGAGCAGTTCTTC.

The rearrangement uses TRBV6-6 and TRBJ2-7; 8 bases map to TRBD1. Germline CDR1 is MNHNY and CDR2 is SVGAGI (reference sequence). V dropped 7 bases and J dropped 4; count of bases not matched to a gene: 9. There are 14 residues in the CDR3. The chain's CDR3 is CASNLGQDVYEQYF. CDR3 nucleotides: TGTGCCAGCAACCTGGGACAGGATGTGTACGAGCAGTACTTC.

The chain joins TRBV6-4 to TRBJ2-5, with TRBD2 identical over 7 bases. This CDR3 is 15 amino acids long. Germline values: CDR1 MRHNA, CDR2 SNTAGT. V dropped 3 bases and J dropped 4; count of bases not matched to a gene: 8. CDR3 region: CASSEEAGSGETQYF. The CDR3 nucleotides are TGTGCCAGCAGTGAAGAAGCGGGGTCCGGAGAGACCCAGTACTTC.

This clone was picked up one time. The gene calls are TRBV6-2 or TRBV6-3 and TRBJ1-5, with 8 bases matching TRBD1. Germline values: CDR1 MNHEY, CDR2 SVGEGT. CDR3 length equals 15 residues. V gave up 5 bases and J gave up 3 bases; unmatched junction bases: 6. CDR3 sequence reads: CASSPGGAFNQPQHF. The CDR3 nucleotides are TGTGCCAGCAGTCCAGGGGGCGCTTTCAATCAGCCCCAGCATTTT.

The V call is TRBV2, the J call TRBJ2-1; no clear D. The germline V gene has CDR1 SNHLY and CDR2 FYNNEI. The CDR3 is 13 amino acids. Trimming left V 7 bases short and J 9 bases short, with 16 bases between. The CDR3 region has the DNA TGTGCCAGCAAGAAGACACTGCTACGTGAGCAGTTCTTC. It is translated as CASKKTLLREQFF.

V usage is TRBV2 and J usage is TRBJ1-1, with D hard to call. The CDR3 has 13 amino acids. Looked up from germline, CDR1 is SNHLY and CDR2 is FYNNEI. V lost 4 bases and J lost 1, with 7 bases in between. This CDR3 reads CASSGSGNTEAFF. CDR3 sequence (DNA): TGTGCCAGCAGTGGATCCGGGAACACTGAAGCTTTCTTT.

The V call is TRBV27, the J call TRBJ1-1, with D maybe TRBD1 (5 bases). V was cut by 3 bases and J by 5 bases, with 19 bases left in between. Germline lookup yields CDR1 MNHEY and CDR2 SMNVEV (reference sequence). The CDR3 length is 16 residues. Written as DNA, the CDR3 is TGTGCCAGCAGTTTGGAGCCTGGACACGCGAAAACTGAAGCTTTCTTT. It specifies CASSLEPGHAKTEAFF.

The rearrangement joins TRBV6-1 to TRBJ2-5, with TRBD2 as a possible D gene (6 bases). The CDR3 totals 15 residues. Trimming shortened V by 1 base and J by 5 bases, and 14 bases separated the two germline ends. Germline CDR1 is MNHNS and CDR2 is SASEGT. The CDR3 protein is CASSEVFLGGETQYF. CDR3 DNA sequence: TGTGCCAGCAGTGAAGTCTTCCTTGGGGGGGAGACCCAGTACTTC.

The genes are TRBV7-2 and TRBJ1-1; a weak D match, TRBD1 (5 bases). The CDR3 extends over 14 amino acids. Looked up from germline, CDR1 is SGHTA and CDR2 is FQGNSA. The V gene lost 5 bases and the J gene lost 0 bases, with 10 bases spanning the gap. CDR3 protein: CASSKDSMNTEAFF. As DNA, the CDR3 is TGTGCCAGCAGCAAAGACAGCATGAACACTGAAGCTTTCTTT. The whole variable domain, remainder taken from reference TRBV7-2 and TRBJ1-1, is GAGVSQSPSNKVTEKGKDVELRCDPISGHTALYWYRQSLGQGLEFLIYFQGNSAPDKSGLPSDRFSAERTGGSVSTLTIQRTQQEDSAVYLCASSKDSMNTEAFFGQGTRLTVV.

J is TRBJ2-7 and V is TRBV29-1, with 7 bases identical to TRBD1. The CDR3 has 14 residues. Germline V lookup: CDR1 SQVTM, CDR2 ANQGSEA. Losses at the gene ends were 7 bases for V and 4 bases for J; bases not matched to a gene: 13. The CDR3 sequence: CSEKFPGQLYEQYV. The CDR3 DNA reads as TGCAGCGAGAAATTCCCGGGACAGCTTTACGAGCAGTACGTC.